Each of the 16 T cell receptor beta chains below was sequenced from the same sample in a study of CD8+ T cells in alopecia areata. Treatment given: oral pan-JAK inhibitor, 5-10 mg twice daily. RNA extraction was followed by reverse transcription into cDNA, which acted as the sequencing template. Profiling relied on immunoSEQ multiplex PCR, and the TCRdb table lists in-frame clones only, not all of them. The data hold about 200,000 clones, with roughly 66% observed a single time. The sample consisted of CD4+ T cells sorted from blood, taken at week 24, from a patient treated with tofacitinib. The receptors were sampled from a human donor with alopecia areata.

The chain links TRBV30 to TRBJ1-6; D is possibly TRBD1 (6 bases). The CDR3 consists of 13 residues. Germline V CDR1 and CDR2: GTSNPN, SVGIG (reference sequence). V was cut by 3 bases and J by 8 bases, with 11 bases left in between. The CDR3 spells CAWSPPGDSPLHF. CDR3 coding DNA: TGTGCCTGGAGCCCCCCAGGGGATTCACCCCTCCACTTT.

This clone has just a few counts. The V gene is TRBV29-1, the J gene TRBJ2-1, with D unclear. Per germline, CDR1 SQVTM and CDR2 ANQGSEA. This CDR3 contains 10 residues. With 3 bases removed from V and 15 bases from J, the gap between germline ends came to 12 bases. CDR3 amino acids: CSVDQAKGFF. The CDR3 DNA follows: TGCAGCGTTGACCAGGCTAAGGGGTTCTTC.

V usage is TRBV2 and J usage is TRBJ2-1; D tentatively reads TRBD1 or TRBD2 (5 bases each). Germline assignment: CDR1 SNHLY and CDR2 FYNNEI. V was cut by 6 bases and J by 12 bases, with 18 bases left in between. This CDR3 is 13 amino acids long. The CDR3 region is CASRDRGPGRQFF. The CDR3 coding sequence is TGTGCCAGCAGGGACCGAGGGCCAGGGAGGCAGTTCTTC.

This chain uses TRBV7-2 with TRBJ1-1; no clear D gene. Deletions cut 1 base from V and 4 bases from J, with 7 bases between. Germline values: CDR1 SGHTA, CDR2 FQGNSA. The CDR3 length is 13 residues. CDR3 bases: TGTGCCAGCAGCTTAGATCTAATCACTGAAGCTTTCTTT. Protein: CASSLDLITEAFF.

This chain links TRBV30 with TRBJ2-1, with D maybe TRBD2 (5 bases). Trimming left V 2 bases short and J 10 bases short, with 15 bases between. Germline values: CDR1 GTSNPN, CDR2 SVGIG (reference sequence). The CDR3 is 13 residues long. The CDR3 loop reads CAWSSRTLPEQFF. In DNA, the CDR3 is TGTGCCTGGAGTTCTCGGACTTTACCCGAGCAGTTCTTC.

The rearrangement links TRBV5-1 to TRBJ2-2; D is perhaps TRBD2 (6 bases). The CDR3 is made up of 16 amino acids. Trimming shortened V by 7 bases and J by 4 bases, and 20 bases separated the two germline ends. CDR1 is SGHRS and CDR2 is YFSETQ in the germline V gene. CDR3 sequence (DNA): TGCGCCAGCTCCGCCACCCTGGAGGGAGCCACCGGGGAGCTGTTTTTT. Translation gives CASSATLEGATGELFF. Full variable domain (rest looked up from reference TRBV5-1 and TRBJ2-2): KAGVTQTPRYLIKTRGQQVTLSCSPISGHRSVSWYQQTPGQGLQFLFEYFSETQRNKGNFPGRFSGRQFSNSRSEMNVSTLELGDSALYLCASSATLEGATGELFFGEGSRLTVL.

This clone has only one observation. This sequence joins TRBV2 and TRBJ2-5; 9 bases align to TRBD1. Germline CDR1 and CDR2: SNHLY and FYNNEI. There are 14 residues in the CDR3. With 6 bases clipped from V and 2 bases from J, the junction kept 4 bases outside the gene matches. The CDR3 here is CASSTGGRQETQYF. DNA for the CDR3: TGTGCCAGCAGCACAGGGGGCCGACAAGAGACCCAGTACTTC.

The V call is TRBV15, the J call TRBJ1-1; 10 bases are a match to TRBD1. This CDR3 region has 15 residues. Germline V gene sequence: CDR1 LNHNV, CDR2 YYDKDF (reference sequence). Trimming at V came to 1 base and at J to 5 bases, leaving 4 bases not matched to a gene. The CDR3 region has the DNA TGTGCCACCAGCAGAGGACAGGGGGCAAGTACTGAAGCTTTCTTT. Protein: CATSRGQGASTEAFF.

This chain joins TRBV29-1 and TRBJ2-1; TRBD2 aligns across 15 bases. CDR1 SQVTM and CDR2 ANQGSEA come from the germline V gene. The CDR3 sequence is 17 residues long. V shed 6 bases, J shed 0 bases, and the junction held 6 bases outside the gene matches. The CDR3 DNA follows: TGCAGCGTCGGCGGGACTAGCGGGGGGATCTCCTACAATGAGCAGTTCTTC. It codes for CSVGGTSGGISYNEQFF.

This rearrangement joins TRBV29-1 to TRBJ2-5; D unclear. With 7 bases removed from V and 5 bases from J, the gap between germline ends came to 14 bases. The CDR3 extends over 12 amino acids. Germline CDR1 and CDR2: SQVTM and ANQGSEA. This CDR3 reads CSAPWGRETQYF. CDR3 DNA: TGCAGCGCTCCCTGGGGTAGGGAGACCCAGTACTTC.

Concerning this clone itself: The same CDR3 can be traced to other DNA sequences in this sample. The gene calls are TRBV29-1 and TRBJ1-5; D is ambiguous. This CDR3 has 13 residues. Looked up from germline, CDR1 is SQVTM and CDR2 is ANQGSEA. V lost 4 bases and J 4 bases, leaving 11 bases between the germline ends. In DNA, the CDR3 is TGCAGCGTTGCCCGGGCCCCTAATCAGCCCCAGCATTTT. Translated: CSVARAPNQPQHF.

This rearrangement joins TRBV5-1 to TRBJ2-7; weak D call: TRBD1 (5 bases). Germline CDR1 is SGHRS and CDR2 is YFSETQ. The CDR3 contains 13 residues. V shed 2 bases and J shed 7 bases, with 13 bases lying between them. CDR3 loop: CASSLSGFEEQYF. The CDR3 DNA reads TGCGCCAGCAGCTTATCAGGGTTTGAAGAGCAGTACTTC.

V and J are TRBV7-6 and TRBJ2-5; D is ambiguous. Germline V gene data show CDR1 as SGHVS and CDR2 as FNYEAQ. Trimming removed 5 bases from V and 3 bases from J, with 4 bases in between. CDR3 length: 11 amino acids. CDR3 protein: CASSPKETQYF. The CDR3 DNA follows: TGTGCCAGCAGCCCAAAAGAGACCCAGTACTTC. Filled out from reference TRBV7-6 and TRBJ2-5, the complete variable domain reads GAGVSQSPRYKVTKRGQDVALRCDPISGHVSLYWYRQALGQGPEFLTYFNYEAQQDKSGLPNDRFSAERPEGSISTLTIQRTEQRDSAMYRCASSPKETQYFGPGTRLLVL.

V usage is TRBV29-1 and J usage is TRBJ1-1; 7 bases are shared with TRBD1. There are 14 residues in the CDR3. The J segment lost 1 base and the V segment lost 4 bases, leaving 6 bases of the junction unmatched. Germline V lookup: CDR1 SQVTM, CDR2 ANQGSEA. CDR3 nucleotides: TGCAGCGTTGGTGGACAGGCTACGAACACTGAAGCTTTCTTT. Translation gives CSVGGQATNTEAFF.

The chain combines TRBV4-3 with TRBJ2-5, with D unclear. Trimming removed 0 bases at V and 5 bases at J, with 7 bases between. CDR1 LGHNA and CDR2 YSLEER come from the germline V gene. The CDR3 spans 13 residues. CDR3 bases: TGCGCCAGCAGCCAAGAGAGGTGGGAGACCCAGTACTTC. It encodes CASSQERWETQYF.

The J gene is TRBJ2-7, the V gene TRBV5-5, with D maybe TRBD1 (5 bases). Germline V gene sequence: CDR1 SGHKS, CDR2 YYEKEE (reference sequence). This CDR3 has 12 residues. V was clipped by 4 bases and J by 11 bases, with 16 bases between them. The CDR3 DNA sequence: TGTGCCAGCAGCCTGGACACTATTAAGGAGTACTTC. It encodes CASSLDTIKEYF. Filled out from reference TRBV5-5 and TRBJ2-7, the complete variable domain reads DAGVTQSPTHLIKTRGQQVTLRCSPISGHKSVSWYQQVLGQGPQFIFQYYEKEERGRGNFPDRFSARQFPNYSSELNVNALLLGDSALYLCASSLDTIKEYFGPGTRLTVT.